The sequence of this T cell receptor (beta chain) was determined in a study of T cells in Graves' hyperthyroidism and ophthalmopathy. TCR beta CDR3 sequences were amplified from RNA transcripts. The TCR CDR3 first-round RT-PCR relied on the HTBI primer set. Via MiXCR, TCRdb re-called the multiplex PCR reads, giving one row per CDR3 protein. The table includes hundreds of thousands of distinct CDR3 sequences, about 14% detected once. V dropped 5 bases and J dropped 9 bases, with 11 bases sitting between them. CDR3 length: 13 residues. The germline V gene has CDR1 LNHDA and CDR2 SQIVND (reference sequence).

This receptor was taken from a woman aged 18-29 years with Graves' hyperthyroidism. Source material: blood. The chain carries TRBV19 and TRBJ1-6; perhaps TRBD1 as D (6 bases). CDR3 region: CASSQGNPSPLHF. In nucleotides, the CDR3 is TGTGCCAGTAGTCAGGGGAACCCTTCACCCCTCCACTTT.